This TCR beta chain was captured by sequencing in a study of tumor-infiltrating lymphocytes in primary liver carcinoma. Reverse transcription of approximately 520 ng total RNA with a constant-region primer produced TCR beta cDNA. Three rounds of nested multiplex PCR with slightly modified ARM-PCR produced TCR beta libraries. TRBV1-TRBV30 forward primers and a C-beta reverse primer were used in the first two PCR rounds, which each ran for about 10 cycles. From the multiplex PCR reads, TCRdb called clonotypes with MiXCR, one entry per CDR3 protein. The top ten hold about 9.2% of the sample, which has over 95,000 distinct CDR3 sequences, around three quarters seen once. The tissue used was unsorted bulk material of about 19-33 mg. RNA and DNA were co-extracted from it with the AllPrep DNA/RNA mini kit. Over 80% of the cells in every tumor sample were viable tumor cells. There are 15 residues in the CDR3. Trimming stripped 2 bases from V and 0 bases from J, with 12 bases between. Germline V gene data show CDR1 as SGHRS and CDR2 as YFSETQ.

The sequenced sample consisted of liver tumor tissue from sampling region 5. The subset was: tumor region T5, tumor centre. The chain couples TRBV5-1 to TRBJ2-7; maybe TRBD2 (5 bases). The sequence came from an older woman with primary liver carcinoma and hepatitis B virus infection. This chain's CDR3 is CASSLGSGSSYEQYF. CDR3 DNA: TGCGCCAGCAGCTTAGGGAGCGGATCCTCCTACGAGCAGTACTTC.